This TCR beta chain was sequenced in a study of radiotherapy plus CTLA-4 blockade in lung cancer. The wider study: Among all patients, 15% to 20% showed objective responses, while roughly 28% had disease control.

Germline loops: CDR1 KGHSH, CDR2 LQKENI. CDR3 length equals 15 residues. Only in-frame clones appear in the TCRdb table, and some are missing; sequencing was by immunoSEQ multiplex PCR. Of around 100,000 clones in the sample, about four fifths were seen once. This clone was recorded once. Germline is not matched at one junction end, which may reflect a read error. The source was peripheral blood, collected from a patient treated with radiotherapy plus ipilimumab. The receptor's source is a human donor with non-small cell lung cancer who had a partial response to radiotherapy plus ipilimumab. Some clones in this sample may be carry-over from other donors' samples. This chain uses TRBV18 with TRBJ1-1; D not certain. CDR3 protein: CASSPQRGQNAEAFF. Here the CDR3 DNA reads TGTGCCAGCTCACCTCAACGAGGGCAGAACGCTGAAGCTTTCTTT.